Listed below are T cell receptor beta chains from one sample, sequenced in a study of control samples from healthy donors and cancer patients. The assay was immunoSEQ multiplex PCR, and TCRdb's table has in-frame clones only and misses some. The data show fewer than 200,000 clones, 90% to 95% seen once. Material: blood. These receptors originate from a woman aged 55-69 years in good health. Both conserved end residues are part of each CDR3. The order of the fields is J gene, V gene, clone size, D gene, CDR3 protein, CDR3 DNA. The D gene is left open where the match is weak. Clone size appears in some rows only: once, few, many, or a class for an expanded clone.

>TRBJ1-1|TRBV18|.|.
CASSPPGDNTEAFF
TGTGCCAGCTCACCCCCCGGAGATAACACTGAAGCTTTCTTT
>TRBJ1-2|TRBV6-2/TRBV6-3|.|TRBD1
CASSRQGAIGYTF
TGTGCCAGCAGTCGGCAGGGGGCAATCGGCTACACCTTC
>TRBJ1-2|TRBV18|.|.
CASSQDTAIYGYTF
TGTGCCAGCTCACAGGACACAGCGATCTATGGCTACACCTTC
>TRBJ2-3|TRBV5-1|.|TRBD2
CASTPAGASTDTQYF
TGCGCCAGCACCCCAGCGGGGGCGAGCACAGATACGCAGTATTTT
>TRBJ1-5|TRBV4-1|once|.
CASSQDPMWSNQPQHF
TGCGCCAGCAGCCAAGACCCTATGTGGAGCAATCAGCCCCAGCATTTT
>TRBJ1-4|TRBV18|.|TRBD1
CASSPGQGTTNEKLFF
TGTGCCAGCTCACCGGGACAGGGGACGACTAATGAAAAACTGTTTTTT
>TRBJ2-3|TRBV5-8|once|.
CASSFLESTQYF
TGTGCCAGCAGCTTCCTAGAGAGTACGCAGTATTTT
>TRBJ2-5|TRBV18|.|.
CASSPQDSQETQYF
TGTGCCAGCTCACCACAGGACTCACAAGAGACCCAGTACTTC
>TRBJ1-6|TRBV7-2|.|TRBD1
CASSFLPGTGSNSPLHF
TGTGCCAGCAGCTTTCTTCCCGGGACAGGGAGTAATTCACCCCTCCACTTT
>TRBJ2-5|TRBV7-2|.|.
CASSFDRARGTQYF
TGTGCCAGCAGCTTTGACAGAGCCCGGGGAACCCAGTACTTC
>TRBJ1-5|TRBV18|few|TRBD1
CASSGNRGGNQPQHF
TGTGCCAGCTCAGGGAACAGGGGTGGCAATCAGCCCCAGCATTTT
>TRBJ2-5|TRBV5-1|once|.
CASSFQGAGETQYF
TGCGCCAGCAGCTTTCAAGGGGCGGGAGAGACCCAGTACTTC